This T cell receptor beta chain is drawn from a study of CD8 T cells in ankylosing spondylitis. Study observations and caveats: In peripheral blood, disease-linked CD8+ clones occurred at relatively low frequencies. A number of the motif variants had already been described in reactive arthritis synovial fluid and blood. One TCR beta motif, made up of eight highly homologous variants, appeared characteristic of ankylosing spondylitis blood.

TCRdb recomputed calls from the 5' RACE reads with MiXCR, one row per CDR3 protein. The sample carries about 480,000 distinct CDR3 sequences, more than 15% recorded once. Details on this clonotype: Its antigen is currently unknown.

The junction had 6 bases not matched to a gene; V was cut back by 2 bases and J by 5 bases. Germline V gene sequence: CDR1 LGHDT, CDR2 YNNKEL (reference sequence). The CDR3 spans 16 residues. The receptor was derived from a male donor with ankylosing spondylitis. The sequencing input was blood, either unsorted or a sorted T cell fraction (not recorded which). The V call is TRBV3-1, the J call TRBJ2-5; TRBD2 agrees at 12 bases. CDR3 in DNA: TGTGCCAGCAGCCAATCTAGCGGGGGGGTTGCGGAGACCCAGTACTTC. This sequence encodes CASSQSSGGVAETQYF.